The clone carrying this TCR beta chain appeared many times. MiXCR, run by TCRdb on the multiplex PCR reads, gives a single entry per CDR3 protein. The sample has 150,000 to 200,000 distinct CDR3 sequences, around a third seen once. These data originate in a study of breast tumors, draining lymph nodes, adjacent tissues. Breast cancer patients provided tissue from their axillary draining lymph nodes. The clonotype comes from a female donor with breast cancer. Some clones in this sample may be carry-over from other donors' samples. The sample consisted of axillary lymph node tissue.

The CDR3 region has the DNA TGTGCCAGCCTCTCGACCGCCTGGACAGGGGGCTTTCAGCCCCAGCATTTT. Protein product: CASLSTAWTGGFQPQHF. The V and J genes are TRBV19 and TRBJ1-5; TRBD1 matches at 11 bases. CDR1 LNHDA and CDR2 SQIVND come from the germline V gene (reference sequence). J was trimmed by 6 bases and V by 9 bases; bases with no gene match: 16. This CDR3 spans 17 amino acids.